The 17 T cell receptor beta chains reported below all come from one sample, sequenced in a study of blood T cell repertoires in COVID-19. Assay: immunoSEQ multiplex PCR; the TCRdb copy retains only in-frame clones and omits some. The table records about 52,000 clones, roughly 87% of them present only once. The sequencing sample was made of peripheral blood. These receptors were taken from a human donor with active COVID-19. The donor label of this sample is uncertain.

The CDR3 bases are TGTGCCAGCAGCTTACTAGCGGGGGGGACCTACAATGAGCAGTTCTTC. Amino acids: CASSLLAGGTYNEQFF. The chain couples TRBV7-3 to TRBJ2-1; 12 bases are shared with TRBD2. Germline assignment: CDR1 SGHTA and CDR2 FQGTGA. Trimming at V came to 2 bases and at J to 2 bases, leaving 1 base not matched to a gene. CDR3 length equals 16 residues.

This chain uses TRBV5-1 with TRBJ1-4; D uncertain. Germline values: CDR1 SGHRS, CDR2 YFSETQ. CDR3 length: 15 amino acids. Between the trimmed V and J ends, which lost 0 bases and 4 bases, there was a span of 10 bases. The CDR3 region is CASSLDLSHNEKLFF. Here the CDR3 DNA reads TGCGCCAGCAGCTTGGACTTATCGCATAATGAAAAACTGTTTTTT. The entire variable domain, with the rest obtained from reference TRBV5-1 and TRBJ1-4, is as follows: KAGVTQTPRYLIKTRGQQVTLSCSPISGHRSVSWYQQTPGQGLQFLFEYFSETQRNKGNFPGRFSGRQFSNSRSEMNVSTLELGDSALYLCASSLDLSHNEKLFFGSGTQLSVL.

The gene calls are TRBV4-3 and TRBJ2-5; TRBD2 matches 7 bases. CDR1 LGHNA and CDR2 YSLEER come from the germline V gene. This CDR3 is 15 amino acids long. V shed 1 base and J 5 bases; nucleotides not matched to a gene: 7. This CDR3 is CASSQGTRHGETQYF. The CDR3 nucleotides read TGCGCCAGCAGCCAAGGGACTAGACACGGTGAGACCCAGTACTTC.

The genes are TRBV29-1 and TRBJ2-7; D is unclear. The V gene's germline CDR1 is SQVTM and CDR2 ANQGSEA. Trimming took off 4 bases at V and 6 bases at J, with 13 bases between the two ends. This CDR3 is 12 amino acids long. In DNA, the CDR3 is TGCAGCGTTGCAGGCATCGGTGGCGAGCAGTACTTC. It is translated as CSVAGIGGEQYF.

This clone has just one count. The rearrangement joins TRBV9 to TRBJ1-3; the match to TRBD1 covers 7 bases. V was clipped by 3 bases and J by 2 bases; unmatched bases: 11. The CDR3 sequence is 17 residues long. Per the germline V gene, CDR1 is SGDLS and CDR2 is YYNGEE. Here the CDR3 DNA reads TGTGCCAGCAGCGGCCTGGGTCTCACAGGGGCTGGAAACACCATATATTTT. It codes for CASSGLGLTGAGNTIYF.

The chain couples TRBV25-1 to TRBJ1-5; 8 positions match TRBD1. The length of the CDR3 is 14 residues. CDR1 and CDR2 (germline): MGHDK, SYGVNS. V was clipped by 10 bases and J by 5 bases; unmatched bases: 10. CDR3 nucleotide sequence: TGTGCCACCCCGGGGACAGGCGGCCATCAGCCCCAGCATTTT. It codes for CATPGTGGHQPQHF.

This sequence joins TRBV6-5 and TRBJ2-2; a weak D match, TRBD1 (5 bases). V lost 8 bases and J 4 bases, leaving 8 bases between the germline ends. Germline-derived CDR1 and CDR2 are MNHEY and SVGAGI. The CDR3 covers 12 residues. CDR3 DNA sequence: TGTGCCAGCCACAGGTTCACCGGGGAGCTGTTTTTT. Protein sequence: CASHRFTGELFF.

The chain links TRBV5-1 to TRBJ2-3; weak D call: TRBD2 (6 bases). The V end lost 4 bases, the J end lost 0 bases, and 12 bases lay between the germline ends. Germline CDR1 reads SGHRS; CDR2 reads YFSETQ. The CDR3 length is 15 residues. The CDR3 DNA sequence: TGCGCCAGCAGCGCAACCGGGACTAGCACAGATACGCAGTATTTT. The encoded protein is CASSATGTSTDTQYF. The full variable domain, its missing parts supplied by reference TRBV5-1 and TRBJ2-3, is KAGVTQTPRYLIKTRGQQVTLSCSPISGHRSVSWYQQTPGQGLQFLFEYFSETQRNKGNFPGRFSGRQFSNSRSEMNVSTLELGDSALYLCASSATGTSTDTQYFGPGTRLTVL.

The V and J genes are TRBV7-8 and TRBJ2-7; possible D gene TRBD2, 5 bases. Germline-derived CDR1 and CDR2 are SGHVS and FQNEAQ. Trimming stripped 7 bases from V and 1 base from J, with 11 bases between. The CDR3 runs 13 residues. For the CDR3, the DNA is TGTGCCAGCACCCTCGGGGAGTCCTACGAGCAGTACTTC. This translates into CASTLGESYEQYF.

CDR3 region: CASSQVKRGESPLHF. CDR3 coding DNA: TGTGCCAGCAGCCAAGTCAAAAGGGGCGAATCACCCCTCCACTTT. The V gene is TRBV3-1 (or the pseudogene TRBV3-2), the J gene TRBJ1-6; tentative D call: TRBD1 (5 bases). CDR3 length: 15 residues. The germline V gene encodes CDR1 LGHDT and CDR2 YNNKEL (reference sequence). Between the trimmed V and J ends, which lost 1 base and 10 bases, there was a span of 14 bases.

The chain carries TRBV10-3 and TRBJ1-3, with D possibly being TRBD1 (5 bases). The CDR3 loop spans 14 amino acids. V dropped 7 bases and J dropped 0 bases, with 10 bases sitting between them. Germline lookup yields CDR1 ENHRY and CDR2 SYGVKD. This chain's CDR3 is CAIMGGNSGNTIYF. For the CDR3, the DNA is TGTGCCATCATGGGGGGGAACTCTGGAAACACCATATATTTT.

This chain joins TRBV9 and TRBJ2-6; a weak D match, TRBD1 (6 bases). V lost 3 bases and J lost 2, with 15 bases in between. The CDR3 sequence is 17 residues long. Germline CDR1 SGDLS, CDR2 YYNGEE. The CDR3 DNA is TGTGCCAGCAGCGATTCAGGGTACAGGGCTGGGGCCAACGTCCTGACTTTC. Residues: CASSDSGYRAGANVLTF.

This clone occurred a few times. This chain joins TRBV11-3 and TRBJ1-6; D remains ambiguous. Trimming took 0 bases from V and 8 from J, leaving 5 bases between them. The CDR3 has 13 amino acids. Germline V CDR1 and CDR2: SGHNT, YENEEA. The CDR3 here is CASSLDNDSPLHF. The CDR3 region has the DNA TGTGCCAGCAGCTTAGATAATGATTCACCCCTCCACTTT. Complete variable domain (other parts from reference TRBV11-3 and TRBJ1-6): EAGVVQSPRYKIIEKKQPVAFWCNPISGHNTLYWYLQNLGQGPELLIRYENEEAVDDSQLPKDRFSAERLKGVDSTLKIQPAELGDSAVYLCASSLDNDSPLHFGNGTRLTVT.

The chain joins TRBV27 to TRBJ2-7, with 16 bases fitting TRBD2. The CDR3 has 17 residues. V dropped 4 bases and J dropped 2; count of bases not matched to a gene: 5. CDR1 and CDR2 (germline): MNHEY, SMNVEV (reference sequence). The CDR3 region is CASSYDGTSGGAYEQYF. CDR3 sequence (DNA): TGTGCCAGCAGTTACGATGGGACTAGCGGGGGGGCCTACGAGCAGTACTTC.

Details on this clone: At one of its ends the junction is not consistent with the germline gene, which may arise from a read error. The genes are TRBV6-6 and TRBJ1-4; the match to TRBD1 covers 9 bases. CDR1 is MNHNY and CDR2 is SVGAGI in the germline V gene (reference sequence). The length of the CDR3 is 15 residues. DNA of the CDR3: TGTGCCAGCAGTCGCGCACAGGGGGCTAAGGAAAAACTGTTTTTT. It specifies CASSRAQGAKEKLFF.

The gene calls are TRBV4-1 and TRBJ2-7; TRBD1 aligns across 8 bases. The CDR3 consists of 13 residues. With V trimmed by 3 bases and J by 5 bases, 3 bases remained unmatched. The germline V gene has CDR1 MGHRA and CDR2 YSYEKL. The CDR3 loop reads CASSHPDRDEQYF. Written as DNA, the CDR3 is TGCGCCAGCAGCCACCCGGACAGGGACGAGCAGTACTTC.

The genes are TRBV7-8 and TRBJ1-1; no clear D. From germline, CDR1 is SGHVS and CDR2 FQNEAQ. V was trimmed by 11 bases and J by 1 base, leaving 14 bases between them. The CDR3 length is 13 residues. CDR3 DNA: TGTGCCGCGCGGGCAGGCACGAACACTGAAGCTTTCTTT. Amino acids: CAARAGTNTEAFF.